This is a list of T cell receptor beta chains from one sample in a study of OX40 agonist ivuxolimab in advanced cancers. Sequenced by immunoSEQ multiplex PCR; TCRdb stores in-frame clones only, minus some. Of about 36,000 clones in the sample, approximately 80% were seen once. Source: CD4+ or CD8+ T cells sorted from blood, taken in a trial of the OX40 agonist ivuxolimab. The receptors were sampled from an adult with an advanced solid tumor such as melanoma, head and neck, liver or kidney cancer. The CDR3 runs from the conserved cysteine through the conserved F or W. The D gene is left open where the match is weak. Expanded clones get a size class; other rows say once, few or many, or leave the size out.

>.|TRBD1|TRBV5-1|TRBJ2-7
TGCGCCAGCAGCTACACGCCGGGACAGGGAAATTCCTACGAGCAGTACTTC
CASSYTPGQGNSYEQYF
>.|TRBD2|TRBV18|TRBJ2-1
TGTGCCAGCTCACCGTTAAGCGGGGGGGTAGGTGAGCAGTTCTTC
CASSPLSGGVGEQFF
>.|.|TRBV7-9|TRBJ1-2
TGTGCCAGCAGCCCAGGGGACCTATTCTATGGCTACACCTTC
CASSPGDLFYGYTF
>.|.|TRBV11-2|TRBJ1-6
TGTGCCAGCAGCTCAAAACAGGGACATAATTCACCCCTCCACTTT
CASSSKQGHNSPLHF
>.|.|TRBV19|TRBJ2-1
TGTGCCAGTAGTAAGGACTTACGAAGCTCCTACAATGAGCAGTTCTTC
CASSKDLRSSYNEQFF
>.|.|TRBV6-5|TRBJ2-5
TGTGCCAGCAGATCCGGGGGCCTCCAAGAGACCCAGTACTTC
CASRSGGLQETQYF
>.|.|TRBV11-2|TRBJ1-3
TGTGCCAGCAGCTTAGAACCGGGAGGGTCTGGAAACACCATATATTTT
CASSLEPGGSGNTIYF
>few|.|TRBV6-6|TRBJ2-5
TGTGCCAGCAGTTACTCCCGCGAAAAGAGGCGAGAGACCCAGTACTTC
CASSYSREKRRETQYF
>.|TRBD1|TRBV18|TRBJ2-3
TGTGCCAGCTCACCGGGACAGCCAGATACGCAGTATTTT
CASSPGQPDTQYF
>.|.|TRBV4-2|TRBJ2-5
TGTGCCAGCAGCCTAGGGGGCGGGGGAATAGAGACCCAGTACTTC
CASSLGGGGIETQYF
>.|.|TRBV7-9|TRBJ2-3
TGTGCCAGCAGCCCTTGGGACTTTGGCACAGATACGCAGTATTTT
CASSPWDFGTDTQYF
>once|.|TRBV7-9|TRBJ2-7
TGTGCCAGCAAACCGTCCGACAGGCTCTACGAGCAGTACTTC
CASKPSDRLYEQYF
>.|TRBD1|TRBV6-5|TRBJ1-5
TGTGCCAGCAGCGAACAGGGGGCAAGCAATCAGCCCCAGCATTTT
CASSEQGASNQPQHF
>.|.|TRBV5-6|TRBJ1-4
TGTGCCAGCAGCTACTCAGGGGAAGATGAAAAACTGTTTTTT
CASSYSGEDEKLFF
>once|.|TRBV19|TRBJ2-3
TGTGCCAGTAGTATCCTCGGGACAGATACGCAGTATTTT
CASSILGTDTQYF
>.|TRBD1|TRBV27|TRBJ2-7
TGTGCCAGCAGTGACAAGGGACAGGCCACCTACGAGCAGTACTTC
CASSDKGQATYEQYF
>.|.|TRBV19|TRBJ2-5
TGTGCCAGTAGTCATCTCGGTTACGGGTTAAGGGAGACCCAGTACTTC
CASSHLGYGLRETQYF
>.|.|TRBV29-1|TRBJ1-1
TGCAGCGTTCGGAAGAACACTGAAGCTTTCTTT
CSVRKNTEAFF
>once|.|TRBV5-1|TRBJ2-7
TGCGCCAGCAGCTTGAGCGAGGCACTGACGGACTACGAGCAGTACTTC
CASSLSEALTDYEQYF
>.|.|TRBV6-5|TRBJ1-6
TGTGCCAGCAGTTACTCACAAGAGTATAATTCACCCCTCCACTTT
CASSYSQEYNSPLHF
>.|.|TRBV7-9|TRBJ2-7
TGTGCCAGCAGCTTAAAAGGGAGCTCCTACGAGCAGTACTTC
CASSLKGSSYEQYF
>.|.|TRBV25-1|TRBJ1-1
TGTGCCAGCAGTGAAAGAGGGGCGAACACTGAAGCTTTCTTT
CASSERGANTEAFF
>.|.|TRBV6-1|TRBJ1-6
TGTGCCAGCAGTGACAGGGATAATTCACCCCTCCACTTT
CASSDRDNSPLHF
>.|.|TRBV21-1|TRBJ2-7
TGTGCCAGCAGCAAGGGACCCCAAGCCCTTTCCTACGAGCAGTACTTC
CASSKGPQALSYEQYF
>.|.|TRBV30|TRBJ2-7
TGTGCCTGGAGTCCCTTCCAGGGGAGGTCCTACGAGCAGTACTTC
CAWSPFQGRSYEQYF
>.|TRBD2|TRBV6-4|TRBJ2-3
TGTGCCAGCAGTCCCCGCGGGGGGAGCACAGATACGCAGTATTTT
CASSPRGGSTDTQYF
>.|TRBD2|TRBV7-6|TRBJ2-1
TGTGCCAGCAGCCAGGCTAGCGGGGGGGCCTGGGAGCAGTTCTTC
CASSQASGGAWEQFF
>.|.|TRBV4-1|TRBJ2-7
TGCGCCAGCAGCCAAGGAAGGCCAGGAAGACAGTACGAGCAGTACTTC
CASSQGRPGRQYEQYF
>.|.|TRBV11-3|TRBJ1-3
TGTGCCAGCAGCTCCGGGATCTCTGGAAACACCATATATTTT
CASSSGISGNTIYF
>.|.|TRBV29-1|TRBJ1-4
TGCAGCGTGGTCGACAGTATGGCAACTAATGAAAAACTGTTTTTT
CSVVDSMATNEKLFF
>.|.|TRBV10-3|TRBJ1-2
TGTGCCACCTTGGGAGAATCCAACTATGGCTACACCTTC
CATLGESNYGYTF
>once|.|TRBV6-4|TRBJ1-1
TGTGCCAGCAGTGAAAGTACCGGGGAGAACACTGAAGCTTTCTTT
CASSESTGENTEAFF
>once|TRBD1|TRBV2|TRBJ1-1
TGTGCCAGCACTTTCGGGACAGCGAACACTGAAGCTTTCTTT
CASTFGTANTEAFF
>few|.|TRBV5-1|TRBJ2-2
TGCGCCAGCAGCCTCATTGGGGGGCACACCGGGGAGCTGTTTTTT
CASSLIGGHTGELFF
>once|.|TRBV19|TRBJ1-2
TGTGCCAGTAGTTTAGGTTTTGGCATTAACTATGGCTACACCTTC
CASSLGFGINYGYTF
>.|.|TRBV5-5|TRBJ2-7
TGTGCCAGCAGCCACGGGACACTTGCTTACGAGCAGTACTTC
CASSHGTLAYEQYF
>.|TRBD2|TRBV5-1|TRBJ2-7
TGCGCCAGCAGCTCGGGGGGGATCGAGCAGTACTTC
CASSSGGIEQYF
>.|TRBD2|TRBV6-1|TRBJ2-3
TGTGCCAGCAGTGAACGGAGTCCTAGCGGGGTTAGCACAGATACGCAGTATTTT
CASSERSPSGVSTDTQYF
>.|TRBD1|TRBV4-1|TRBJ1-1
TGCGCCAGCAGCCAAAGCACGGGACAGTCTGAAGCTTTCTTT
CASSQSTGQSEAFF
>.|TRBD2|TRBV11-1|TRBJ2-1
TGTGCCAGCAGCCCCCGACTAGCGGGGGGGCCAAATGAGCAGTTCTTC
CASSPRLAGGPNEQFF
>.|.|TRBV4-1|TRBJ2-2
TGCGCCAGCAGCCAAGACAGGGGCTCGAACACCGGGGAGCTGTTTTTT
CASSQDRGSNTGELFF
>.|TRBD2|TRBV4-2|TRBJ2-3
TGTGCCAGCAGCCGGACGGGGGGGGAGAGGGCAGATACGCAGTATTTT
CASSRTGGERADTQYF
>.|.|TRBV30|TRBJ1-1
TGTGCCTGGAGTGTAACCGGGGGGGGAGCTTTCTTT
CAWSVTGGGAFF